What follows is one T cell receptor (beta chain) and its context. Its antigen specificity is not known. No base-level quality is on record; no much larger clone is a single base apart. TCRbeta CDR3 regions were amplified from genomic DNA using the immunoSEQ Assay, a bias-controlled multiplex PCR. Per the authors' processing: Within the assay, amplification of reference gene primers was used to estimate how many nucleated cells each sample contained. To quantify the absolute abundance of each unique TCRbeta CDR3 rearrangement, sequence reads were collapsed and filtered. For each sample, productive Simpson clonality was calculated as the square root of Simpson's diversity index over productive rearrangements. TCRdb retrieved this table from immuneACCESS and kept in-frame rearrangements only. Not all clones are present; in checked studies, unresolved V genes account for under half, and no reason is known for the remainder. Clone size and V and J calls were adopted from that table, with D and trimming inferred from the DNA. In all, the sample holds roughly 100,000 clones, and about 79% of those were seen once. The leading ten clones occupy approximately 3.4% of the sample.

Each collaborating institution followed its own protocols to collect whole blood in K2EDTA tubes. For TCRbeta analysis, collaborators shipped samples as frozen whole blood, isolated PBMCs, or DNA extracted from either of those sample types. The source of the sample is a study of blood T cell repertoires in COVID-19 (dated by TCRdb to about 2020). Regarding the research as a whole: Collaborator samples came from the United States, Italy and Spain and covered acute and convalescent phases of COVID-19. The prospective study material was composed of cDNA or gDNA derived from T cells, B-cell-depleted T cells, or PBMCs. Subjects who had been exposed to COVID-19, were actively infected with it, or had recovered from it provided the deeply sampled blood TCRbeta repertoires that made up the dataset. The repertoires were made available in a free public database intended to serve as a resource for research on the immune response to SARS-CoV-2. Samples came from the ongoing ImmuneRACE study (first 160 participants) plus 1,254 subjects from 6 global collaborators. Sample metadata almost always included a de-identified subject ID, COVID-19 status, age in years and sex. Where available, HLA class I and class II types were taken from metadata supplied by the sample provider and were not determined by assay-based typing. Broader findings and caveats from the paper: How much clinical and demographic metadata was included differed by source and by participant, and the metadata was provided uncurated.

Taken from cysteine to phenylalanine, the CDR3 has 17 residues. This entry keeps only the CDR3 DNA: 51 bases, framed from base 1. The germline V gene specifies SGHAT as CDR1 and FQNNGV as CDR2. From V the trimming removes 5 bases and from J it removes 0 bases, while the gene matches leave 12 bases of the junction unaccounted for. The specimen was peripheral blood. This clonotype originated in a woman of 80 years or more with active or convalescent COVID-19. The V gene is TRBV11-2 and the J gene is TRBJ1-2; 7 bases in the junction line up with TRBD1. The encoded CDR3 is CASSHRDWDSPNYGYTF. The nucleotide sequence is TGTGCCAGCAGCCACCGCGACTGGGACAGCCCTAACTATGGCTACACCTTC.